This passage covers 19 T cell receptor beta chains from one sample sequenced in a study of cytomegalovirus exposure and HLA in healthy donors. Use of 60 Vbeta and 13 Jbeta primers characterized the PCR. Using immunoSEQ multiplex PCR, the repertoire was profiled, and TCRdb retains in-frame clones only, with some absent. The repertoire has over 150,000 clones, around nine tenths of them found once; the top ten carry 0.85%. The sequencing sample was made of PBMCs. These receptors originate from a woman in her thirties in good health and CMV-seronegative.

The chain recombines TRBV27 with TRBJ1-2; 7 nucleotides align to TRBD1. The germline V gene has CDR1 MNHEY and CDR2 SMNVEV (reference sequence). V lost 6 bases and J lost 5; bases outside the gene matches: 6. The length of the CDR3 is 13 residues. In DNA, the CDR3 is TGTGCCAGCAGCATCCAACAGGGGTATGGCTACACCTTC. The encoded protein is CASSIQQGYGYTF.

V gene TRBV4-3 combines with J gene TRBJ2-2; D not resolved. Deletions cut 0 bases from V and 5 bases from J, with 16 bases between. The CDR3 has 17 residues. Germline lookup yields CDR1 LGHNA and CDR2 YSLEER. Here the CDR3 DNA reads TGCGCCAGCAGCCAAGAGTGGGCCCGGATGGATACCGGGGAGCTGTTTTTT. Amino acids: CASSQEWARMDTGELFF.

This clone was found once. The CDR3 is CASSEAGEQGAFTGELFF. For the CDR3, the DNA is TGTGCCAGCAGTGAAGCAGGCGAACAGGGGGCTTTTACCGGGGAGCTGTTTTTT. The gene calls are TRBV6-1 and TRBJ2-2, with TRBD1 identical over 9 bases. This CDR3 is 18 amino acids long. Germline CDR1 is MNHNS and CDR2 is SASEGT. V trimming: 0 bases; J trimming: 5 bases; junction bases outside the gene matches: 10.

This clone appeared a few times. The CDR3 bases are TGTGCCAGCAGGTCTTACAGGGGGAACACTGAAGCTTTCTTT. Its translation is CASRSYRGNTEAFF. This sequence joins TRBV2 and TRBJ1-1, with TRBD1 identical over 7 bases. The CDR3 totals 14 residues. Trimming took 6 bases from V and 1 from J; bases not matched to a gene: 5. CDR1 is SNHLY and CDR2 is FYNNEI in the germline V gene.

The V gene is TRBV27, the J gene TRBJ1-5, with a weak D call TRBD1 (6 bases). CDR1 is MNHEY and CDR2 is SMNVEV in the germline V gene (reference sequence). V lost 3 bases and J lost 2, with 17 bases in between. This CDR3 region has 17 residues. CDR3 DNA: TGTGCCAGCAGTTTTCTGGGGCAGACAGGCCGCAATCAGCCCCAGCATTTT. Its translation is CASSFLGQTGRNQPQHF.

This clone appeared a few times. The V and J genes are TRBV6-1 and TRBJ2-7, with 11 bases identical to TRBD1. V shed 8 bases, J shed 3 bases, and the junction held 6 bases outside the gene matches. This CDR3 has 14 amino acids. Looked up from germline, CDR1 is MNHNS and CDR2 is SASEGT. The CDR3 region is CASESGTGGYEQYF. The CDR3 DNA is TGTGCCAGCGAAAGTGGGACAGGGGGCTACGAGCAGTACTTC.

Only one count was recorded for this clone. This chain connects TRBV7-2 to TRBJ1-1, with D possibly TRBD1 on 5 matching bases. Trimming removed 1 base from V and 5 bases from J, with 14 bases in between. The CDR3 sequence is 15 residues long. Per the germline V gene, CDR1 is SGHTA and CDR2 is FQGNSA. The CDR3 region is CASSLDRGPETEAFF. Here the CDR3 DNA reads TGTGCCAGCAGCTTAGATAGGGGCCCTGAAACTGAAGCTTTCTTT.

CDR3 DNA: TGTGCCAGCAGCTTAAACCGCGGGATGAATGAGCAGTTCTTC. Protein product: CASSLNRGMNEQFF. The chain has TRBV11-2 and TRBJ2-1; D might be TRBD2 (6 bases). The CDR3 consists of 14 residues. The V and J ends lost 2 bases and 7 bases respectively, with 12 bases between them. CDR1 SGHAT and CDR2 FQNNGV come from the germline V gene.

This rearrangement joins TRBV6-1 to TRBJ1-5, with a tentative D call TRBD1 (5 bases). V lost 5 bases and J 10 bases, leaving 21 bases between the germline ends. The germline gives CDR1 MNHNS, CDR2 SASEGT. This CDR3 is built from 15 residues. CDR3 residues: CASSPSTVGVSPQHF. CDR3 coding DNA: TGTGCCAGCAGTCCGTCGACAGTCGGTGTAAGCCCCCAGCATTTT.

This clone was counted a few times. The V gene is TRBV4-1, the J gene TRBJ1-1; the D gene is possibly TRBD1 (6 bases). The CDR3 runs to 16 residues. Germline-derived CDR1 and CDR2 are MGHRA and YSYEKL. V was shortened by 4 bases and J by 1 base, with 16 bases between the two germline ends. This chain's CDR3 is CASSPQGRGANTEAFF. CDR3 sequence (DNA): TGCGCCAGCAGCCCCCAAGGTCGGGGGGCGAACACTGAAGCTTTCTTT.

The V gene is TRBV6-4, the J gene TRBJ1-4, with a possible D match to TRBD1 (6 bases). This CDR3 comprises 15 residues. V gave up 2 bases and J gave up 3 bases, with 10 bases separating them. In germline, CDR1 is MRHNA, CDR2 SNTAGT. The CDR3: CASSDVAGANEKLFF. The CDR3 bases are TGTGCCAGCAGTGACGTGGCAGGGGCTAATGAAAAACTGTTTTTT.

The V and J genes are TRBV5-6 and TRBJ2-2, with 7 bases matching TRBD1. Losses at the gene ends were 2 bases for V and 2 bases for J; bases not matched to a gene: 6. Per germline, CDR1 SGHDT and CDR2 YYEEEE. The CDR3 length is 16 residues. The CDR3 loop reads CASSFWTGGNTGELFF. CDR3 nucleotide sequence: TGTGCCAGCAGCTTTTGGACAGGAGGTAACACCGGGGAGCTGTTTTTT.

The rearrangement links TRBV6-1 to TRBJ2-1, with TRBD1 identical over 7 bases. This CDR3 has 14 amino acids. Unmatched junction bases numbered 8, after V lost 5 bases and J lost 7 bases. The germline gives CDR1 MNHNS, CDR2 SASEGT. The CDR3 DNA sequence: TGTGCCAGCAGTCTCCCGGGACAGTGGAATGAGCAGTTCTTC. Translated: CASSLPGQWNEQFF.

This clone was picked up one time. The chain has TRBV29-1 and TRBJ2-2; D perhaps matches TRBD1 (6 bases). V lost 5 bases and J 3 bases, leaving 13 bases between the germline ends. The V gene's germline CDR1 is SQVTM and CDR2 ANQGSEA. CDR3 length: 14 residues. The CDR3 DNA is TGCAGCGTTAATACGGACAGCCACACCGGGGAGCTGTTTTTT. Encoded protein: CSVNTDSHTGELFF.

The chain employs TRBV28 and TRBJ2-7, with 8 positions matching TRBD2. After removal of 5 bases from V and 2 bases from J, the junction contained 8 bases not matched to a gene. The CDR3 is 15 amino acids. CDR1 is MDHEN and CDR2 is SYDVKM in the germline V gene. The DNA of the CDR3 is TGTGCCAGCAGTGACGAAACGGGAGGGCCCTACGAGCAGTACTTC. As protein: CASSDETGGPYEQYF.

The genes are TRBV19 and TRBJ1-2, with D unresolved. Trimming took 4 bases from V and 1 from J, leaving 7 bases between them. The CDR3 is 13 residues long. In germline, CDR1 is LNHDA, CDR2 SQIVND (reference sequence). The CDR3 spells CASSTTVNYGYTF. CDR3 nucleotide sequence: TGTGCCAGTAGTACCACGGTTAACTATGGCTACACCTTC.

The rearrangement joins TRBV27 to TRBJ2-2; the D gene is possibly TRBD2 (5 bases). The germline V gene has CDR1 MNHEY and CDR2 SMNVEV (reference sequence). The V end was cut by 3 bases, the J end by 2 bases, with 7 bases between. The length of the CDR3 is 14 residues. The DNA for the CDR3 is TGTGCCAGCAGTTTTTGGACTAACACCGGGGAGCTGTTTTTT. It is translated as CASSFWTNTGELFF.

The CDR3 reads CASSDLANTGELFF. The CDR3 DNA is TGTGCCAGCAGTGACCTTGCGAACACCGGGGAGCTGTTTTTT. V and J are TRBV6-4 and TRBJ2-2; D unresolved. The CDR3 spans 14 residues. Germline V lookup: CDR1 MRHNA, CDR2 SNTAGT. Trimming removed 2 bases from V and 0 bases from J, with 4 bases in between.

The rearrangement joins TRBV4-3 to TRBJ2-3, with 8 bases lining up with TRBD1. V shed 3 bases and J 1 base; nucleotides not matched to a gene: 3. CDR3 size: 15 residues. From germline, CDR1 is LGHNA and CDR2 YSLEER. CDR3 DNA sequence: TGCGCCAGCAGCCAGAGGGGACAGGGCACAGATACGCAGTATTTT. This gives the protein CASSQRGQGTDTQYF.